This T cell receptor beta chain was profiled in a study of blood T cell repertoires in COVID-19. Sequenced by immunoSEQ multiplex PCR; TCRdb stores in-frame clones only, minus some. The sample comprises about 170,000 clones, about 87% of which are singletons, and around a quarter rests with the top ten. With 4 bases clipped from V and 7 bases from J, the junction kept 6 bases outside the gene matches. In germline, CDR1 is SGHDN, CDR2 FVKESK. The CDR3 contains 13 residues. Sequencing used peripheral blood. The origin of this receptor is a man between 60 and 75 years old with acute or convalescent COVID-19. V usage is TRBV14 and J usage is TRBJ2-5; 7 bases are a match to TRBD2. The CDR3 loop reads CASSLAGVGTQYF. The CDR3 nucleotides read TGTGCCAGCAGCCTGGCGGGAGTTGGGACCCAGTACTTC.